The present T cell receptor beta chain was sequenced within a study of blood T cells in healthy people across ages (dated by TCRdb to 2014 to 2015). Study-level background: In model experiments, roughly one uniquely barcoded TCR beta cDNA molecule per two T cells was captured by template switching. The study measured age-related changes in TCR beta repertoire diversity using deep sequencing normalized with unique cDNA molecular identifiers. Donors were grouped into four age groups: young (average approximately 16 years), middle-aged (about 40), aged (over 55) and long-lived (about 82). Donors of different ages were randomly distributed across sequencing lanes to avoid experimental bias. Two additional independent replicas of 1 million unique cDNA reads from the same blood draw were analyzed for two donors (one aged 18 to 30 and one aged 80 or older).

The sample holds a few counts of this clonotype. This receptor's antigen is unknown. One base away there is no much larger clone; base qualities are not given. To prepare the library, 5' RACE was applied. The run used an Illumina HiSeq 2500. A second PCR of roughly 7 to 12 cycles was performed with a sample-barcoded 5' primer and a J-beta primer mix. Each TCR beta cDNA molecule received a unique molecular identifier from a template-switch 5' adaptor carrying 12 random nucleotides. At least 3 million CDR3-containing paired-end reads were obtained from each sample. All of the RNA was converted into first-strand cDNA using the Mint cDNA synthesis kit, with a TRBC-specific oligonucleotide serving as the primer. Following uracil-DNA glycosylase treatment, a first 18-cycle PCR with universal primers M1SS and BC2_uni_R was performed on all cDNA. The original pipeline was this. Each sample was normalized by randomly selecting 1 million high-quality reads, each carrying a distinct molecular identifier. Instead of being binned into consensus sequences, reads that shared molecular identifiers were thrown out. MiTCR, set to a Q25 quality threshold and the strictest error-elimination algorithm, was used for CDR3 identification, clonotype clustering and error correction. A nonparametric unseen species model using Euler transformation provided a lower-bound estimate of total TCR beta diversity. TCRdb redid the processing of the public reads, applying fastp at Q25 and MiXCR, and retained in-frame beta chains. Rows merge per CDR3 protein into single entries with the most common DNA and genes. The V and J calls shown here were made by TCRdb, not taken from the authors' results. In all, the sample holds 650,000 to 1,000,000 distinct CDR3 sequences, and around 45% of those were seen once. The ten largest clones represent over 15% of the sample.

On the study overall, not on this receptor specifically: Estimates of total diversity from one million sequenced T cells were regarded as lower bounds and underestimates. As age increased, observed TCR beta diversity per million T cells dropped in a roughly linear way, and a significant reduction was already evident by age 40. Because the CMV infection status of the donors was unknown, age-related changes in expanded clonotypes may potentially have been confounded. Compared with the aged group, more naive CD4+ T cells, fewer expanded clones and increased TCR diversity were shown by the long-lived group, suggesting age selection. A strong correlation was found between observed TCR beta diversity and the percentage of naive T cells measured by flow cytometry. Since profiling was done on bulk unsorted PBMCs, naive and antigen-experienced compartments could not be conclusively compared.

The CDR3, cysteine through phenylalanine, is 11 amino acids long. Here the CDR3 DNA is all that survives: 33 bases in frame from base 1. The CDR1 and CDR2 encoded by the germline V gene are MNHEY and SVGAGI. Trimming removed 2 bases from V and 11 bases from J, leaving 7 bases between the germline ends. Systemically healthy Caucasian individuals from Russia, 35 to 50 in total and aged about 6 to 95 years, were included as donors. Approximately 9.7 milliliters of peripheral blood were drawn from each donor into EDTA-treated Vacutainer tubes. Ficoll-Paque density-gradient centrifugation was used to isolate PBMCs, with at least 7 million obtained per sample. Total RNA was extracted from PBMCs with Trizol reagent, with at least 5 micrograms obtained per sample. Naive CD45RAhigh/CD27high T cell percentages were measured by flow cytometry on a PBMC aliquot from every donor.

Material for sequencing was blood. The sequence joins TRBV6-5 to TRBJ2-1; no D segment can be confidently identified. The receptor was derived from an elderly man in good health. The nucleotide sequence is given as TGTGCCAGCAGTTACCTCACCCAGCAGTTCTTC. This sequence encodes CASSYLTQQFF.